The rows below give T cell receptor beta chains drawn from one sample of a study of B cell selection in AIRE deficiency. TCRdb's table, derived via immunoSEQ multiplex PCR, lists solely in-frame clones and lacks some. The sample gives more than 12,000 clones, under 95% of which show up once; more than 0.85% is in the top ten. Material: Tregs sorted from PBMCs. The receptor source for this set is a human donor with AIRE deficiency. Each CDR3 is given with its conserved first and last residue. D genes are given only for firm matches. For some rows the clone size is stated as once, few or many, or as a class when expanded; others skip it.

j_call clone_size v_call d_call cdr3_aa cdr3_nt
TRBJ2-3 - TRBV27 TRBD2 CASRQTSGGILRMGSTDTQYF TGTGCCAGCAGGCAGACTAGCGGGGGAATTCTGAGGATGGGTAGCACAGATACGCAGTATTTT
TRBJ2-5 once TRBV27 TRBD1 CASSRQGMETQYF TGTGCCAGCAGCCGACAGGGGATGGAGACCCAGTACTTC
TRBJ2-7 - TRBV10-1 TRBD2 CASSDSGRVYEQYF TGCGCCAGCAGTGATAGCGGGAGAGTCTACGAGCAGTACTTC
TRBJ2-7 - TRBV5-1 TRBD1 CASSLLGQGAYEQYF TGCGCCAGCAGCTTGCTAGGACAGGGGGCTTACGAGCAGTACTTC
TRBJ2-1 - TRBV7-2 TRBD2 CASSRLAGGSYNEQFF TGTGCCAGCAGCCGACTAGCGGGAGGGTCCTACAATGAGCAGTTCTTC
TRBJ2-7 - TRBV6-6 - CASSPKYEQYF TGTGCCAGCAGCCCGAAGTACGAGCAGTACTTC
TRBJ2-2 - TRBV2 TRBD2 CASSEARRTSGNTGELFF TGTGCCAGCAGTGAAGCGCGCCGGACTAGCGGAAACACCGGGGAGCTGTTTTTT
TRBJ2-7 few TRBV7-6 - CASSLASGLSYEQYF TGTGCCAGCAGCTTAGCGTCAGGGTTGAGCTACGAGCAGTACTTC
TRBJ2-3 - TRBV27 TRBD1 CASSLWNRDRGTDTQYF TGTGCCAGCAGTTTATGGAACCGGGACAGGGGCACAGATACGCAGTATTTT
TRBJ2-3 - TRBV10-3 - CAISEWGDTQYF TGTGCCATCAGTGAGTGGGGGGATACGCAGTATTTT
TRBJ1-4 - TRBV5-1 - CASSLTATNEKLFF TGCGCCAGCAGCTTGACAGCAACTAATGAAAAACTGTTTTTT
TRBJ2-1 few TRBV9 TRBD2 CASSATGPSGSPTRSSYNEQFF TGTGCCAGCAGCGCCACAGGGCCTAGCGGGAGTCCTACAAGGAGCTCCTACAATGAGCAGTTCTTC
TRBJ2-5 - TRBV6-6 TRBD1 CASSYGTGAKTQYF TGTGCCAGCAGTTACGGGACAGGGGCGAAGACCCAGTACTTC
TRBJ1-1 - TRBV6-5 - CASSYSRTEAFF TGTGCCAGCAGTTACTCGCGGACTGAAGCTTTCTTT
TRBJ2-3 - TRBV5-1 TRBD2 CASSPVSGTSGIYTQYF TGCGCCAGCAGCCCCGTCAGCGGGACTAGCGGGATCTATACGCAGTATTTT
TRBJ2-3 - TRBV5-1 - CASSLAGPPEGTQYF TGCGCCAGCAGCTTGGCGGGACCCCCTGAAGGTACGCAGTATTTT
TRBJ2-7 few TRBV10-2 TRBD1 CASRLTGTYEQYF TGCGCCAGCAGATTGACAGGGACCTACGAGCAGTACTTC
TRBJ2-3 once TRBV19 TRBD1 CASSESRTGGRTDTQYF TGTGCCAGTAGCGAGTCGAGGACAGGGGGCAGGACAGATACGCAGTATTTT
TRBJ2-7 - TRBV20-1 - CSARDTYEQYF TGCAGTGCTAGAGACACCTACGAGCAGTACTTC
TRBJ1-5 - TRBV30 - CAWSVHGNQPQHF TGTGCCTGGAGTGTACACGGTAATCAGCCCCAGCATTTT
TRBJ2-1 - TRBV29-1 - CSVRAGFDFTLTGEQFF TGCAGCGTGAGGGCAGGGTTTGACTTCACCCTCACTGGAGAGCAGTTCTTC
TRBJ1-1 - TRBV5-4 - CASSLIGNTEAFF TGTGCCAGCAGCTTGATCGGGAACACTGAAGCTTTCTTT
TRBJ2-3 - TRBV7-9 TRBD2 CASSLVILAGASTDTQYF TGTGCCAGCAGCTTAGTCATACTAGCGGGAGCGAGCACAGATACGCAGTATTTT
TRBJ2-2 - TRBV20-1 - CSARVRKELFF TGCAGTGCTAGAGTCAGGAAGGAGCTGTTTTTT
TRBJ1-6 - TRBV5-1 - CASSLWGRTNSPLHF TGCGCCAGCAGCTTGTGGGGACGTACTAATTCACCCCTCCACTTT
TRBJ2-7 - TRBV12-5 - CASGPGAGDYEQYF TGTGCTAGTGGCCCCGGTGCAGGGGACTACGAGCAGTACTTC
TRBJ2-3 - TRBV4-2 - CASSQPNSPGTSTDTQYF TGTGCCAGCAGCCAACCCAACTCCCCCGGGACTTCCACAGATACGCAGTATTTT
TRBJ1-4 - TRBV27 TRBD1 CASTPLTGGEGKLFF TGTGCCAGCACCCCCCTGACAGGGGGCGAGGGAAAACTGTTTTTT